This T cell receptor beta chain was captured in a study of graft-versus-host responses after intestinal transplantation. Study at large: All of the recipients had induction that used anti-thymocyte globulin, then tacrolimus and steroids for around three years. Whole-study results and caveats: Graft-donor T cell macrochimerism coincided with high graft-versus-host to host-versus-graft clonal ratios in allografts. Recipient marrow harbored GvH clones, some of which surfaced first in ileum or blood.

Repertoires were generated with immunoSEQ multiplex PCR, while TCRdb's copy carries only in-frame clones and drops some. The data contain around 99,000 clones, about 87% of them seen just once; the ten biggest clones take up less than 0.8%. With regard to this clone: Its antigen is not known.

There are 17 residues in the CDR3. The germline V gene encodes CDR1 SGHNT and CDR2 YYREEE (reference sequence). The V end lost 0 bases, the J end lost 2 bases, and 15 bases lay between the germline ends. The starting material was unstimulated CD4+ T cells sorted from spleen or lymph node cells, obtained before transplant. The clonotype was recovered from a human donor who was the organ donor for an intestinal transplant. The chain is built from TRBV5-4 and TRBJ1-5; D is undetermined. The DNA for the CDR3 is TGTGCCAGCAGCTTGGACCAGGAACCTGGGGGCAATCAGCCCCAGCATTTT. This translates into CASSLDQEPGGNQPQHF.